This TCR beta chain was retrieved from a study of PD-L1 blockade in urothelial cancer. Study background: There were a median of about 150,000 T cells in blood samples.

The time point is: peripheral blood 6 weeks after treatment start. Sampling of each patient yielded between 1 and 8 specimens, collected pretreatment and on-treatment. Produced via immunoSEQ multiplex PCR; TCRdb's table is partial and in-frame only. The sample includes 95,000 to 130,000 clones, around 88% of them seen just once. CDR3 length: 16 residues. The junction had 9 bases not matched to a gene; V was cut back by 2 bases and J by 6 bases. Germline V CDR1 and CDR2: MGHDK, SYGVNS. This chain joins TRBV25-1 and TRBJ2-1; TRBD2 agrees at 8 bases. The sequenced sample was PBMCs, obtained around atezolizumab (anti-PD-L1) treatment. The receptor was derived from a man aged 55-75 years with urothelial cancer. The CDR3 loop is CASSEAGTSNINEQFF. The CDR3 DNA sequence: TGTGCCAGCAGTGAAGCCGGGACTAGTAATATCAATGAGCAGTTCTTC.